One and the same sample provided the 26 T cell receptor beta chains below, sequenced in a study of regulatory T cells in long-lasting Graves disease. Time point: newly diagnosed GD, antithyroid drugs for less than 3 months. The TCR library was made from RNA extracted from PBMCs. Building the TCR beta libraries relied on iRepertoire HTBI primers, and CDR3 regions underwent Arm-PCR. TCRdb processed the multiplex PCR reads anew with MiXCR; each CDR3 protein has one entry. This table has approximately 540,000 distinct CDR3 sequences, around 12% appearing once. These sequences were also reported in another study, on T cells in Graves' hyperthyroidism and ophthalmopathy.

The specimen comprised peripheral blood mononuclear cells (PBMCs), sampled at new diagnosis, from a patient treated with antithyroid drugs. The source is a woman aged 30 to 39 with Graves disease.

In its sample, this clonotype was seen a few times. This chain links TRBV15 with TRBJ2-6, with D possibly TRBD2 on 6 matching bases. V was shortened by 1 base and J by 2 bases, with 12 bases between the two germline ends. The CDR3 sequence is 17 residues long. The germline V gene has CDR1 LNHNV and CDR2 YYDKDF (reference sequence). In DNA, the CDR3 is TGTGCCACCAGCAGAGTCGGGGGTTGGCCTGGGGCCAACGTCCTGACTTTC. Translated: CATSRVGGWPGANVLTF.

At least ten counts were recorded for this clonotype. The J gene is TRBJ1-6, the V gene TRBV2, with 9 bases identical to TRBD1. V shed 2 bases, J shed 7 bases, and the junction held 6 bases outside the gene matches. CDR1 and CDR2 from the germline V gene are SNHLY and FYNNEI. CDR3 length equals 16 residues. The CDR3 region has the DNA TGTGCCAGCAGTGAAAGGATGGGGACAGGGAATTCACCCCTCCACTTT. Translated: CASSERMGTGNSPLHF.

This clonotype was observed many times. This sequence joins TRBV10-3 and TRBJ2-1; 10 bases match TRBD2. Germline CDR1 and CDR2: ENHRY and SYGVKD. V was clipped by 3 bases and J by 8 bases; unmatched bases: 7. The CDR3 spans 15 residues. This CDR3 reads CAISDASGRLHEQFF. Written as DNA, the CDR3 is TGTGCCATCAGTGATGCTAGCGGGAGATTACATGAGCAGTTCTTC.

This clonotype was picked up many times. The chain carries TRBV6-1 and TRBJ2-7, with TRBD1 matching 8 bases. CDR3 length: 18 amino acids. V lost 3 bases and J lost 6; bases outside the gene matches: 19. The germline V gene has CDR1 MNHNS and CDR2 SASEGT. Here the CDR3 reads CASSDRDRWYLTLSEQYF. As DNA, the CDR3 is TGTGCCAGCAGTGACCGGGACAGGTGGTACTTAACTCTTTCCGAGCAGTACTTC.

V usage is TRBV7-9 and J usage is TRBJ2-2; D possibly uses TRBD1 or TRBD2 (5 bases each). The CDR3 runs to 14 residues. Germline V gene data show CDR1 as SEHNR and CDR2 as FQNEAQ (reference sequence). The V and J ends lost 8 bases and 4 bases respectively, with 14 bases between them. In nucleotides, the CDR3 is TGTGCCAGCTTTGACCCGAGGGGCACCGGGGAGCTGTTTTTT. Its protein is CASFDPRGTGELFF.

This clonotype has more than one count but fewer than ten. The V and J genes are TRBV29-1 and TRBJ2-3; D tentatively fits TRBD1 or TRBD2 (5 bases each). Per germline, CDR1 SQVTM and CDR2 ANQGSEA. There are 22 residues in the CDR3. Trimming shortened V by 8 bases and J by 1 base, and 40 bases separated the two germline ends. CDR3 protein: CSRVWDPEPPRRPNHCTDTQYF. The CDR3 DNA reads as TGCAGCAGAGTTTGGGACCCAGAGCCTCCCCGGAGACCCAATCACTGCACAGATACGCAGTATTTT.

This clonotype appeared many times. The gene calls are TRBV4-3 and TRBJ2-5, with TRBD2 matching 7 bases. Germline CDR1 and CDR2: LGHNA and YSLEER. V dropped 3 bases and J dropped 5; count of bases not matched to a gene: 9. The CDR3 has 15 residues. The chain's CDR3 is CASSQGGSEVETQYF. CDR3 nucleotides: TGCGCCAGCAGCCAGGGCGGGAGCGAAGTTGAGACCCAGTACTTC.

This clonotype was found a few times. This likely came from a read error, as a far larger clone is one base away. The rearrangement joins TRBV5-4 to TRBJ1-1; D remains unclear. The germline gives CDR1 SGHNT, CDR2 YYREEE (reference sequence). With 0 bases removed from V and 6 bases from J, the gap between germline ends came to 9 bases. CDR3 length: 13 residues. The DNA for the CDR3 is TGTGCCAGCAGCTTGGACGTGGTTGCTGAAGCTTTCTTT. It codes for CASSLDVVAEAFF. The entire variable domain, with the rest obtained from reference TRBV5-4 and TRBJ1-1, is as follows: ETGVTQSPTHLIKTRGQQVTLRCSSQSGHNTVSWYQQALGQGPQFIFQYYREEENGRGNFPPRFSGLQFPNYSSELNVNALELDDSALYLCASSLDVVAEAFFGQGTRLTVV.

This clonotype was detected a few times. The chain links TRBV7-2 to TRBJ1-6; D not certain. Germline V gives CDR1 SGHTA, CDR2 FQGNSA. The CDR3 covers 15 residues. The V end was cut by 2 bases, the J end by 4 bases, with 9 bases between. The chain's CDR3 is CASSLRRAYNSPLHF. The CDR3 DNA is TGTGCCAGCAGCTTAAGGAGGGCTTATAATTCACCCCTCCACTTT.

The chain uses TRBV15 and TRBJ2-3, with 7 bases lining up with TRBD2. Trimming cost V 0 bases and J 3 bases; bases outside gene matches: 6. The CDR3 extends over 16 amino acids. From germline, CDR1 is LNHNV and CDR2 YYDKDF (reference sequence). CDR3 residues: CATSREGLSRTDTQYF. The CDR3 region has the DNA TGTGCCACCAGCAGAGAGGGACTATCAAGGACAGATACGCAGTATTTT. The variable domain in full, completed from reference TRBV15 and TRBJ2-3, reads DAMVIQNPRYQVTQFGKPVTLSCSQTLNHNVMYWYQQKSSQAPKLLFHYYDKDFNNEADTPDNFQSRRPNTSFCFLDIRSPGLGDTAMYLCATSREGLSRTDTQYFGPGTRLTVL.

This clonotype was counted only a few times. The chain is built from TRBV11-2 and TRBJ2-7; TRBD1 aligns across 9 bases. V dropped 5 bases and J dropped 3; count of bases not matched to a gene: 14. The CDR3 has 17 residues. Germline assignment: CDR1 SGHAT and CDR2 FQNNGV. CDR3 coding DNA: TGTGCCAGCAGCCAAGGTTATAATGGACAGGGGTTCTACGAGCAGTACTTC. It codes for CASSQGYNGQGFYEQYF.

In this sample, this clonotype turned up a few times. V gene TRBV27 combines with J gene TRBJ2-1, with D tentatively TRBD2 (7 bases). CDR3 length equals 16 residues. The V and J ends lost 0 bases and 2 bases respectively, with 11 bases between them. Germline V gene sequence: CDR1 MNHEY, CDR2 SMNVEV (reference sequence). The CDR3 DNA reads TGTGCCAGCAGTTTATCCGTGGGGGGGCCCTACAATGAGCAGTTCTTC. As protein: CASSLSVGGPYNEQFF.

This clonotype was seen repeatedly, ten times or more. The chain combines TRBV20-1 with TRBJ1-2; TRBD1 might be the D (5 bases). Trimming took off 6 bases at V and 8 bases at J, with 13 bases between the two ends. CDR3 size: 11 residues. The germline V gene encodes CDR1 DFQATT and CDR2 SNEGSKA (reference sequence). The chain's CDR3 is CSAYSGLGYTF. Here the CDR3 DNA reads TGCAGTGCGTACTCAGGGTTAGGCTACACCTTC.

In this sample, this clonotype turned up many times. The chain is built from TRBV6-2 or TRBV6-3 and TRBJ2-5; tentatively, D is TRBD1 or TRBD2 (5 bases each). The J call may be in error: the DNA end matches TRBJ2-1 better. The CDR3 sequence is 14 residues long. Per germline, CDR1 MNHEY and CDR2 SVGEGT. The CDR3 loop is CASSYSRGANEQFF. DNA of the CDR3: TGTGCCAGCAGTTACTCTCGGGGCGCGAATGAGCAGTTCTTC.

This clonotype has ten or more counts. This chain connects TRBV27 to TRBJ1-6, with no clear D. CDR1 is MNHEY, CDR2 SMNVEV, per germline (reference sequence). CDR3 size: 11 residues. Trimming shortened V by 8 bases and J by 9 bases, and 8 bases separated the two germline ends. CDR3 region: CASGVISPLHF. Written as DNA, the CDR3 is TGTGCCAGCGGGGTTATTTCACCCCTCCACTTT.

This clonotype was observed a handful of times. This chain uses TRBV19 with TRBJ2-7, with D unclear. In germline, CDR1 is LNHDA, CDR2 SQIVND (reference sequence). This CDR3 has 13 residues. V was trimmed by 3 bases and J by 3 bases, leaving 9 bases between them. CDR3: CASSMKGSYEQYF. CDR3 DNA sequence: TGTGCCAGTAGTATGAAGGGCAGCTACGAGCAGTACTTC.

This clonotype appeared many times. The chain recombines TRBV2 with TRBJ1-5; no firm D call. Trimming cost V 4 bases and J 4 bases, with 11 bases left between them. This CDR3 has 14 amino acids. Germline CDR1 reads SNHLY; CDR2 reads FYNNEI. CDR3 loop: CASSAHTLNQPQHF. The CDR3, as DNA: TGTGCCAGCAGTGCCCACACCCTGAATCAGCCCCAGCATTTT.

In its sample, this clonotype was seen many times. V is TRBV30 and J is TRBJ1-1; tentatively, D is TRBD1 (6 bases). The CDR3 has 14 amino acids. Deletions cut 2 bases from V and 3 bases from J, with 13 bases between. Germline-derived CDR1 and CDR2 are GTSNPN and SVGIG (reference sequence). CDR3 residues: CAWSTTQGYTEAFF. The CDR3 region has the DNA TGTGCCTGGAGTACAACACAGGGATACACTGAAGCTTTCTTT. Full variable domain (missing parts from reference TRBV30 and TRBJ1-1): SQTIHQWPATLVQPVGSPLSLECTVEGTSNPNLYWYRQAAGRGLQLLFYSVGIGQISSEVPQNLSASRPQDRQFILSSKKLLLSDSGFYLCAWSTTQGYTEAFFGQGTRLTVV.

This clonotype has at least ten counts. The chain has TRBV7-9 and TRBJ1-1; D remains ambiguous. Germline CDR1 and CDR2: SEHNR and FQNEAQ (reference sequence). The CDR3 extends over 11 amino acids. V lost 3 bases and J lost 11, with 10 bases in between. The CDR3 DNA follows: TGTGCCAGCAGCTTCACCGAGGAGGCTTTCTTT. Its translation: CASSFTEEAFF. Full variable domain (missing parts from reference TRBV7-9 and TRBJ1-1): DTGVSQNPRHKITKRGQNVTFRCDPISEHNRLYWYRQTLGQGPEFLTYFQNEAQLEKSRLLSDRFSAERPKGSFSTLEIQRTEQGDSAMYLCASSFTEEAFFGQGTRLTVV.

V is TRBV9 and J is TRBJ2-1; TRBD2 might be the D (6 bases). The germline V and J ends were trimmed by 0 bases and 7 bases, with 14 bases remaining between them. The CDR3 spans 15 residues. CDR1 is SGDLS and CDR2 is YYNGEE in the germline V gene. CDR3 amino acids: CASSVVGVGGNEQFF. The CDR3 DNA sequence: TGTGCCAGCAGCGTAGTGGGTGTGGGAGGTAATGAGCAGTTCTTC.

The chain recombines TRBV7-7 with TRBJ2-6; 7 bases align to TRBD1. The CDR3 has 17 amino acids. V shed 1 base, J shed 2 bases, and the junction held 5 bases outside the gene matches. The germline gives CDR1 SSHAT, CDR2 FNYEAQ (reference sequence). The CDR3 spells CASSLGRGSTGANVLTF. The CDR3 DNA is TGTGCCAGCAGCTTAGGCAGGGGGTCGACTGGGGCCAACGTCCTGACTTTC.

This clonotype was counted at least ten times. The chain links TRBV11-2 to TRBJ1-1; 9 bases line up with TRBD1. J gave up 6 bases and V 5 bases, and 4 bases lay outside the gene matches. Germline CDR1 reads SGHAT; CDR2 reads FQNNGV. The CDR3 spans 13 residues. The CDR3 coding sequence is TGTGCCAGCAGCCCGGACAGGGGCGCTGAAGCTTTCTTT. Protein: CASSPDRGAEAFF.

This clonotype showed up many times. The chain has TRBV12-3 or TRBV12-4 and TRBJ2-1, with D unresolved. The CDR3 is 13 amino acids. V shed 6 bases and J shed 3 bases, with 9 bases lying between them. This CDR3 reads CASRQVNYNEQFF. CDR3 DNA sequence: TGTGCCAGCAGACAAGTTAACTACAATGAGCAGTTCTTC.

This clonotype was recorded at least ten times. The rearrangement uses TRBV20-1 and TRBJ1-2; D possibly corresponds to TRBD1 (6 bases). The CDR3 has 12 residues. Trimming shortened V by 5 bases and J by 8 bases, and 15 bases separated the two germline ends. The V gene's germline CDR1 is DFQATT and CDR2 SNEGSKA (reference sequence). The DNA for the CDR3 is TGCAGTGCTCGCAGGGTACAGGGCGGCTACACCTTC. This translates into CSARRVQGGYTF.

The rearrangement links TRBV24-1 to TRBJ1-2, with TRBD1 identical over 11 bases. Trimming removed 5 bases from V and 4 bases from J; junction bases left unmatched: 5. Germline-derived CDR1 and CDR2 are KGHDR and SFDVKD. The CDR3 consists of 15 residues. Here the CDR3 DNA reads TGTGCCACCAGTGTGGGACAGGGGGAACGCTATGGCTACACCTTC. Translating gives CATSVGQGERYGYTF.

DNA for the CDR3: TGCAGTGCTTACACTAACAGGGGTTTCTATGGCTACACCTTC. Its protein is CSAYTNRGFYGYTF. The chain links TRBV20-1 to TRBJ1-2, with 7 nucleotides matching TRBD1. Per germline, CDR1 DFQATT and CDR2 SNEGSKA (reference sequence). J was trimmed by 4 bases and V by 5 bases; bases with no gene match: 10. This CDR3 spans 14 amino acids.